These 27 T cell receptor beta chains were sequenced from one sample in a study of identifying expanded T cells in peripheral blood. Only in-frame clones appear in the TCRdb table, and some are missing; sequencing was by immunoSEQ multiplex PCR. The data contain over 85,000 clones, roughly 85% of them singletons. The specimen was blood. The receptors here all came from a person between 18 and 70 years old in good health.

The DNA of the CDR3 is TGTGCCAGCCGGTTAGGGGCCGGGGAGCTGTTTTTT. This codes for CASRLGAGELFF. V usage is TRBV7-9 and J usage is TRBJ2-2, with D perhaps matching TRBD1 (5 bases). V shed 8 bases and J shed 6 bases, with 10 bases lying between them. CDR3 length: 12 residues. Germline CDR1 reads SEHNR; CDR2 reads FQNEAQ (reference sequence).

The V call is TRBV6-4, the J call TRBJ2-5; TRBD2 is a possible D gene (5 bases). Germline V lookup: CDR1 MRHNA, CDR2 SNTAGT. The V gene lost 5 bases and the J gene lost 5 bases, with 12 bases spanning the gap. CDR3 length equals 13 residues. CDR3 in DNA: TGTGCCAGCAGTCTGGACTTGGGGGAGACCCAGTACTTC. Amino acids: CASSLDLGETQYF.

V usage is TRBV4-3 and J usage is TRBJ2-3; the D is unclear. The CDR3 is 15 residues long. Germline loops: CDR1 LGHNA, CDR2 YSLEER. Trimming pared 3 bases from V and 3 bases from J, leaving 13 bases between. The CDR3 DNA reads TGCGCCAGCAGCCAGGATGGAGTGGGAACAGATACGCAGTATTTT. Protein sequence: CASSQDGVGTDTQYF.

The genes are TRBV18 and TRBJ2-3; 9 nucleotides align to TRBD1. After removal of 5 bases from V and 4 bases from J, the junction contained 16 bases not matched to a gene. The CDR3 runs 18 residues. Germline values: CDR1 KGHSH, CDR2 LQKENI. CDR3 coding DNA: TGTGCCAGCTCATTTCTCCGAAGGGACAGGGATTTGGCAGATACGCAGTATTTT. Protein: CASSFLRRDRDLADTQYF. The full variable domain, completed using reference TRBV18 and TRBJ2-3, is NAGVMQNPRHLVRRRGQEARLRCSPMKGHSHVYWYRQLPEEGLKFMVYLQKENIIDESGMPKERFSAEFPKEGPSILRIQQVVRGDSAAYFCASSFLRRDRDLADTQYFGPGTRLTVL.

The sample holds one count of this clone. V usage is TRBV4-3 and J usage is TRBJ2-7, with D hard to call. Trimming removed 1 base at V and 0 bases at J, with 7 bases between. The germline V gene has CDR1 LGHNA and CDR2 YSLEER. The CDR3 is 14 amino acids. The CDR3 spells CASSQVVSSYEQYF. DNA for the CDR3: TGCGCCAGCAGCCAAGTGGTATCCTCCTACGAGCAGTACTTC.

This clone was detected only once. V is TRBV19 and J is TRBJ1-2; D is possibly TRBD1 (6 bases). V was trimmed by 6 bases and J by 2 bases, leaving 10 bases between them. From germline, CDR1 is LNHDA and CDR2 SQIVND (reference sequence). This CDR3 comprises 13 residues. CDR3 sequence (DNA): TGTGCCAGTAGGAAAGGACAGAACTATGGCTACACCTTC. The encoded protein is CASRKGQNYGYTF.

The CDR3 is CASSHQAGGVYEQYF. The CDR3 nucleotides are TGCGCCAGCAGCCACCAGGCAGGGGGTGTTTACGAGCAGTACTTC. The rearrangement uses TRBV4-1 and TRBJ2-7, with TRBD1 identical over 7 bases. Germline V gene data show CDR1 as MGHRA and CDR2 as YSYEKL. Unmatched junction bases numbered 9, after V lost 3 bases and J lost 4 bases. The CDR3 runs to 15 residues.

This clone was counted a single time. The rearrangement joins TRBV14 to TRBJ1-1; 10 bases agree with TRBD1. The V gene end was trimmed by 1 base and the J gene end by 0 bases; junction bases not matched to a gene: 5. This CDR3 is 17 amino acids long. Germline CDR1 SGHDN, CDR2 FVKESK. Written as DNA, the CDR3 is TGTGCCAGCAGCCAAGTTCCCGGACAGGGGGTGAACACTGAAGCTTTCTTT. It is translated as CASSQVPGQGVNTEAFF.

This clone occurred once. V is TRBV18 and J is TRBJ1-4; perhaps TRBD1 as D (6 bases). V lost 5 bases and J lost 6, with 13 bases in between. This CDR3 comprises 14 residues. Germline CDR1 is KGHSH and CDR2 is LQKENI. CDR3 residues: CASSIRDTYEKLFF. In DNA, the CDR3 is TGTGCCAGCTCAATCCGGGACACCTATGAAAAACTGTTTTTT.

In its sample, this clone was seen once. The chain carries TRBV4-1 and TRBJ1-3; D unclear. This CDR3 contains 16 residues. V was shortened by 0 bases and J by 4 bases, with 13 bases between the two germline ends. CDR1 and CDR2 from the germline V gene are MGHRA and YSYEKL. The CDR3 DNA sequence: TGCGCCAGCAGCCAAGACCCCCGGGCAGGCGGAAACACCATATATTTT. It encodes CASSQDPRAGGNTIYF.

This clone was picked up one time. The chain has TRBV13 and TRBJ2-6, with TRBD2 as a possible D gene (5 bases). Trimming removed 5 bases at V and 0 bases at J, with 20 bases between. Germline loops: CDR1 PRHDT, CDR2 FYEKMQ (reference sequence). This CDR3 has 19 amino acids. The CDR3 sequence: CASSHIGLAVGSGANVLTF. In nucleotides, the CDR3 is TGTGCCAGCAGCCACATCGGGCTAGCTGTAGGCTCTGGGGCCAACGTCCTGACTTTC. Drawing the rest from reference TRBV13 and TRBJ2-6, the complete variable domain is AAGVIQSPRHLIKEKRETATLKCYPIPRHDTVYWYQQGPGQDPQFLISFYEKMQSDKGSIPDRFSAQQFSDYHSELNMSSLELGDSALYFCASSHIGLAVGSGANVLTFGAGSRLTVL.

V gene TRBV30 combines with J gene TRBJ2-3; no firm D call. V gave up 0 bases and J gave up 6 bases, with 10 bases separating them. Germline lookup yields CDR1 GTSNPN and CDR2 SVGIG (reference sequence). The CDR3 length is 13 residues. CDR3 sequence reads: CAWSVQTRDTQYF. The CDR3 DNA reads TGTGCCTGGAGTGTTCAGACAAGGGATACGCAGTATTTT.

This clone came up once. V is TRBV19 and J is TRBJ2-7, with 7 bases that match TRBD2. The CDR3 sequence is 14 residues long. Germline values: CDR1 LNHDA, CDR2 SQIVND (reference sequence). Unmatched junction bases numbered 8, after V lost 3 bases and J lost 6 bases. The CDR3 loop is CASSIGNSGGEQYF. CDR3 coding DNA: TGTGCCAGTAGTATTGGTAATTCGGGGGGCGAGCAGTACTTC.

The rearrangement uses TRBV7-6 and TRBJ2-1; possible D gene TRBD1, 5 bases. Between the trimmed V and J ends, which lost 0 bases and 0 bases, there was a span of 6 bases. The germline V gene encodes CDR1 SGHVS and CDR2 FNYEAQ. CDR3 length: 15 amino acids. CDR3 sequence: CASSLAGRSYNEQFF. The DNA for the CDR3 is TGTGCCAGCAGCTTAGCGGGGCGCTCCTACAATGAGCAGTTCTTC.

The genes are TRBV9 and TRBJ1-1, with 10 bases that match TRBD1. Germline lookup yields CDR1 SGDLS and CDR2 YYNGEE. The V gene end was trimmed by 0 bases and the J gene end by 3 bases; junction bases not matched to a gene: 14. CDR3 length equals 19 residues. The CDR3: CASSVAGTGVTVGDTEAFF. CDR3 DNA: TGTGCCAGCAGCGTAGCCGGGACAGGGGTCACGGTTGGCGACACTGAAGCTTTCTTT. Complete variable domain (other parts from reference TRBV9 and TRBJ1-1): DSGVTQTPKHLITATGQRVTLRCSPRSGDLSVYWYQQSLDQGLQFLIQYYNGEERAKGNILERFSAQQFPDLHSELNLSSLELGDSALYFCASSVAGTGVTVGDTEAFFGQGTRLTVV.

CDR3 nucleotide sequence: TGTGCCAGCAGTCTTAACAGGGTGGGCACTGAAGCTTTCTTT. This codes for CASSLNRVGTEAFF. The chain recombines TRBV2 with TRBJ1-1; D is perhaps TRBD1 (6 bases). The CDR3 runs to 14 residues. Trimming took 5 bases from V and 4 from J, leaving 14 bases between them. Germline V lookup: CDR1 SNHLY, CDR2 FYNNEI.

The V gene is TRBV25-1, the J gene TRBJ2-1; no clear D. V lost 4 bases to trimming and J lost 6 bases, with 16 bases between them. CDR3 length: 15 amino acids. Germline CDR1 MGHDK, CDR2 SYGVNS. The DNA of the CDR3 is TGTGCCAGCAGTGGGTCAGTTTGGGGTAGCAATGAGCAGTTCTTC. This encodes CASSGSVWGSNEQFF.

This sequence joins TRBV30 and TRBJ1-4; 9 bases map to TRBD1. V shed 4 bases, J shed 11 bases, and the junction held 5 bases outside the gene matches. The germline V gene encodes CDR1 GTSNPN and CDR2 SVGIG (reference sequence). The CDR3 has 12 residues. As DNA, the CDR3 is TGTGCCTGGAAAGGGGACAGGGATAAACTGTTTTTT. This translates into CAWKGDRDKLFF.

The V gene is TRBV5-1, the J gene TRBJ1-1; the match to TRBD1 covers 11 bases. Trimming at V came to 1 base and at J to 10 bases, leaving 9 bases not matched to a gene. This CDR3 contains 15 residues. Germline CDR1 and CDR2: SGHRS and YFSETQ. The CDR3 sequence is CASSLLGQGEAGAFF. The CDR3 DNA reads TGCGCCAGCAGCTTGTTGGGACAGGGGGAGGCGGGAGCTTTCTTT.

This clone has just a few counts. The genes are TRBV7-3 and TRBJ1-6; the D is unclear. The CDR3 loop spans 15 amino acids. Trimming removed 1 base from V and 3 bases from J, with 7 bases in between. The germline gives CDR1 SGHTA, CDR2 FQGTGA. Here the CDR3 reads CASSLSGSYNSPLHF. In nucleotides, the CDR3 is TGTGCCAGCAGCTTAAGTGGCAGCTATAATTCACCCCTCCACTTT.

The genes are TRBV29-1 and TRBJ1-2; 12 bases agree with TRBD1. This CDR3 contains 15 residues. Germline V gene sequence: CDR1 SQVTM, CDR2 ANQGSEA. Unmatched junction bases numbered 11, after V lost 7 bases and J lost 5 bases. This CDR3 is CSAHGTGGATYGYTF. In nucleotides, the CDR3 is TGCAGCGCTCACGGGACAGGGGGCGCCACGTATGGCTACACCTTC.

This chain uses TRBV4-1 with TRBJ1-2; D remains unclear. Germline-derived CDR1 and CDR2 are MGHRA and YSYEKL. Trimming left V 4 bases short and J 2 bases short, with 14 bases between. The CDR3 consists of 15 residues. In DNA form, the CDR3 reads TGCGCCAGCAGCCCCCTCGCGGCCCCAAACTATGGCTACACCTTC. It translates to CASSPLAAPNYGYTF.

The V and J genes are TRBV7-6 and TRBJ1-6; D remains unclear. V was shortened by 3 bases and J by 7 bases, with 13 bases between the two germline ends. Germline lookup yields CDR1 SGHVS and CDR2 FNYEAQ. The CDR3 covers 15 residues. CDR3 region: CASSFTGLRNSPLHF. The CDR3 DNA reads TGTGCCAGCAGCTTTACGGGTCTTCGGAATTCACCCCTCCACTTT. Filled out from reference TRBV7-6 and TRBJ1-6, the complete variable domain reads GAGVSQSPRYKVTKRGQDVALRCDPISGHVSLYWYRQALGQGPEFLTYFNYEAQQDKSGLPNDRFSAERPEGSISTLTIQRTEQRDSAMYRCASSFTGLRNSPLHFGNGTRLTVT.

The chain carries TRBV5-1 and TRBJ2-5, with 11 bases that match TRBD2. Germline trimming cut 6 bases from V and 3 bases from J; bases unmatched to any gene: 7. CDR1 is SGHRS, CDR2 YFSETQ, per germline. The CDR3 consists of 15 residues. CDR3 region: CASKFLAGGEETQYF. In DNA, the CDR3 is TGCGCCAGCAAGTTTCTAGCGGGGGGCGAAGAGACCCAGTACTTC.

This chain links TRBV11-1 with TRBJ2-7, with 10 bases lining up with TRBD1. Germline trimming cut 6 bases from V and 2 bases from J; bases unmatched to any gene: 10. There are 16 residues in the CDR3. Germline CDR1 SGHAT, CDR2 FQDESV (reference sequence). The CDR3 here is CASSFSGTGAAYEQYF. The CDR3 DNA is TGTGCCAGCAGTTTTTCCGGGACAGGGGCGGCCTACGAGCAGTACTTC. Based on the CDR3 plus reference TRBV11-1 and TRBJ2-7, the full variable domain is EAEVAQSPRYKITEKSQAVAFWCDPISGHATLYWYRQILGQGPELLVQFQDESVVDDSQLPKDRFSAERLKGVDSTLKIQPAELGDSAMYLCASSFSGTGAAYEQYFGPGTRLTVT.

The rearrangement joins TRBV6-1 to TRBJ1-2; maybe TRBD1 (5 bases). Trimming cost V 5 bases and J 4 bases, with 11 bases left between them. Germline V gives CDR1 MNHNS, CDR2 SASEGT. The CDR3 sequence is 13 residues long. The CDR3 is CASSSQGTYGYTF. The CDR3 DNA is TGTGCCAGCAGTTCGCAGGGTACCTATGGCTACACCTTC.

The chain combines TRBV5-1 with TRBJ2-1; 10 nucleotides align to TRBD1. Germline CDR1 SGHRS, CDR2 YFSETQ. The CDR3 length is 16 residues. V trimming: 4 bases; J trimming: 9 bases; junction bases outside the gene matches: 13. DNA of the CDR3: TGCGCCAGCAGCCTCCTCCCGGGACAGGGGTCCAGTGAGCAGTTCTTC. Protein sequence: CASSLLPGQGSSEQFF.